The present T cell receptor (beta chain) was sequenced within a study of patients and donors after allogeneic stem cell transplantation. Via MiXCR, TCRdb re-called the RT-PCR reads, giving one row per CDR3 protein. The sample lists about 960,000 distinct CDR3 sequences; more than 15% were seen once. Sequenced sample: blood, either unsorted or a sorted T cell fraction (not recorded which). The sequence was collected from a human donor who was either an allogeneic HSCT recipient or a stem cell or donor lymphocyte infusion donor (not recorded which). It is not recorded whose cells these are; they may come from a transplant donor.

CDR3 sequence (DNA): TGCAGTGCTCGCCCAGGCAGATCTGGGGCCAACGTCCTGACTTTC. Protein sequence: CSARPGRSGANVLTF. The V call is TRBV20-1, the J call TRBJ2-6; no clear D gene. CDR3 length: 15 residues. V dropped 5 bases and J dropped 1 base, with 12 bases sitting between them. Looked up from germline, CDR1 is DFQATT and CDR2 is SNEGSKA (reference sequence).